The present T cell receptor beta chain was sequenced within a study of cytomegalovirus exposure and HLA in healthy donors. Trimming at V came to 4 bases and at J to 0 bases, leaving 6 bases not matched to a gene. Germline values: CDR1 SGDLS, CDR2 YYNGEE. The CDR3 sequence is 16 residues long. 13 Jbeta primers and 60 Vbeta primers were used for the PCR. The assay was immunoSEQ multiplex PCR, and TCRdb's table has in-frame clones only and misses some. Of some 140,000 clones in the sample, 65% to 85% are singletons; the top ten hold more than 0.75%. V gene TRBV9 combines with J gene TRBJ1-1; TRBD1 matches at 10 bases. Sample: PBMCs. The TCR sequence derives from a man aged 18 to 29 in good health and CMV-seronegative. CDR3 sequence: CASSPRQGALNTEAFF. Here the CDR3 DNA reads TGTGCCAGCAGCCCCCGACAGGGGGCCCTGAACACTGAAGCTTTCTTT.